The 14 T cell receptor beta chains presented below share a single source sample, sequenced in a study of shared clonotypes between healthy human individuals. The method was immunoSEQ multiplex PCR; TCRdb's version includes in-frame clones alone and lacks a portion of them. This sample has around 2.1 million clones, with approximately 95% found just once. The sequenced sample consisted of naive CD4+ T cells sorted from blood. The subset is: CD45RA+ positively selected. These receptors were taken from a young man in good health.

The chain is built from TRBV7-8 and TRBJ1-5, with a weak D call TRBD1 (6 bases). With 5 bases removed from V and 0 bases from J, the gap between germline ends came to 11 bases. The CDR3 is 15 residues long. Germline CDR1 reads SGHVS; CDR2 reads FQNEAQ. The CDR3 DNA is TGTGCCAGCAGCCGTACAGGGAGTAGCAATCAGCCCCAGCATTTT. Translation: CASSRTGSSNQPQHF.

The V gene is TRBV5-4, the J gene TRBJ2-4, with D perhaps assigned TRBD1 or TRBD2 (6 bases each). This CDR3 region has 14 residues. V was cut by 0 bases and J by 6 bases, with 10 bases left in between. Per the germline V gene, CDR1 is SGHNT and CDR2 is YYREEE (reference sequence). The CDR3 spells CASSLGGAGNIQYF. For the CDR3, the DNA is TGTGCCAGCAGCTTGGGGGGGGCCGGAAACATTCAGTACTTC.

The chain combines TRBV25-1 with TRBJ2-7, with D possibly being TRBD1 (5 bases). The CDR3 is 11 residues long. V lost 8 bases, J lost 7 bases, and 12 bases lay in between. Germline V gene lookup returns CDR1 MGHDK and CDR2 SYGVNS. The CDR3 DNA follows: TGTGCCAGCCGAAGGGGTCGGGAGCAGTACTTC. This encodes CASRRGREQYF.

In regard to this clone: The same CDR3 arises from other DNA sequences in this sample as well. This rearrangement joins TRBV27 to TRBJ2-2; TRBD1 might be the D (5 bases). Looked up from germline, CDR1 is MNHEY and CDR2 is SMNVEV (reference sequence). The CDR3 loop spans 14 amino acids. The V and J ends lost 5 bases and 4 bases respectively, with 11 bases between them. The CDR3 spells CASSLGVGTGELFF. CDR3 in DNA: TGTGCCAGCAGTCTAGGGGTGGGCACCGGGGAGCTGTTTTTT.

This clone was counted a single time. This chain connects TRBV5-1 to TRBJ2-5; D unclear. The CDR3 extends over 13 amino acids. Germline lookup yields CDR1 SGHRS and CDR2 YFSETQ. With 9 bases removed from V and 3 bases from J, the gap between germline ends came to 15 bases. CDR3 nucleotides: TGCGCCACCAACGACCTCACAGAAGAGACCCAGTACTTC. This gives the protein CATNDLTEETQYF. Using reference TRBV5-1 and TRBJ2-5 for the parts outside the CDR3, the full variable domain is KAGVTQTPRYLIKTRGQQVTLSCSPISGHRSVSWYQQTPGQGLQFLFEYFSETQRNKGNFPGRFSGRQFSNSRSEMNVSTLELGDSALYLCATNDLTEETQYFGPGTRLLVL.

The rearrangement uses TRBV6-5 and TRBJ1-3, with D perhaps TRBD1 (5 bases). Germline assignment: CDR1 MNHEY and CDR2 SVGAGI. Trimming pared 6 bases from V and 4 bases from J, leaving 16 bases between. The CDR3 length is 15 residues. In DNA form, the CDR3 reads TGTGCCAGCAGACTCAGCCGGCGGGGGGGAAACACCATATATTTT. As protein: CASRLSRRGGNTIYF.

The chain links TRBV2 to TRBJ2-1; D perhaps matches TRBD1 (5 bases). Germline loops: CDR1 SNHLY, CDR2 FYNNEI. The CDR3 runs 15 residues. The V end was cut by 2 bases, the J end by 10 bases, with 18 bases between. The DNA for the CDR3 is TGTGCCAGCAGTGAACAGGGTAGCCTTTCCACCGAGCAGTTCTTC. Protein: CASSEQGSLSTEQFF.

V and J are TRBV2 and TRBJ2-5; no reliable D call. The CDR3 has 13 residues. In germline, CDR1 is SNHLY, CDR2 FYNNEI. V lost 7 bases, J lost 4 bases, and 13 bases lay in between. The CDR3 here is CASTLTRRETQYF. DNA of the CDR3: TGTGCCAGCACCCTGACGCGGCGAGAGACCCAGTACTTC.

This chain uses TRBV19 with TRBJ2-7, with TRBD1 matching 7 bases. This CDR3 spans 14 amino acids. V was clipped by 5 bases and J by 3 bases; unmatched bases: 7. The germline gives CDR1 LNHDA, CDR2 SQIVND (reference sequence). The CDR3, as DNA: TGTGCCAGTAGTCGACAGGGAGCGAACTACGAGCAGTACTTC. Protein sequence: CASSRQGANYEQYF.

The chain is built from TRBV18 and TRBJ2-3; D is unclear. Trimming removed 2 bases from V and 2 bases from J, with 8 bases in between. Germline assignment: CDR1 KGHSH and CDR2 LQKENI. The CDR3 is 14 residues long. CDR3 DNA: TGTGCCAGCTCACCAAATCTCCCCACAGATACGCAGTATTTT. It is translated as CASSPNLPTDTQYF.

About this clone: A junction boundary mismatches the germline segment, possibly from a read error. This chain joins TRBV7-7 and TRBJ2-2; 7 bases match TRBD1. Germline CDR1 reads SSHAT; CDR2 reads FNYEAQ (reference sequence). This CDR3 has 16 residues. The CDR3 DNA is TGTGCTAGCAGCCAGGACAGGCCCGCGAACACCGGGGAGCTGTTTTTT. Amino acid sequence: CASSQDRPANTGELFF. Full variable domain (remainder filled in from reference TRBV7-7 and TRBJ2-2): GAGVSQSPRYKVTKRGQDVTLRCDPISSHATLYWYQQALGQGPEFLTYFNYEAQPDKSGLPSDRFSAERPEGSISTLTIQRTEQRDSAMYRCASSQDRPANTGELFFGEGSRLTVL.

The CDR3 spells CASSLGGLGADTQYF. The CDR3 DNA sequence: TGTGCCAGCAGCTTGGGGGGACTAGGAGCAGATACGCAGTATTTT. This rearrangement joins TRBV5-6 to TRBJ2-3; 8 nucleotides agree with TRBD2. The V and J ends lost 0 bases and 4 bases, in that order; junction bases with no gene match: 4. CDR1 and CDR2 (germline): SGHDT, YYEEEE. This CDR3 is 15 amino acids long.

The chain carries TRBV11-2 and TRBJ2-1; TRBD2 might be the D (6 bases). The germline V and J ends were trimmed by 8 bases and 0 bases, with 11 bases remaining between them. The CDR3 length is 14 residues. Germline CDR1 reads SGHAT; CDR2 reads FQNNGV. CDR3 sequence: CASQPTSSYNEQFF. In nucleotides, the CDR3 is TGTGCCAGCCAACCGACTAGCTCCTACAATGAGCAGTTCTTC.

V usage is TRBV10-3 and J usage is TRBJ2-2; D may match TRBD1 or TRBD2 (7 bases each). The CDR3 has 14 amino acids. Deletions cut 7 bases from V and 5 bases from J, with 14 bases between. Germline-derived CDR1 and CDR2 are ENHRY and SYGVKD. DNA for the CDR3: TGTGCCATCACCTCAGGGGGAGGGACCGGGGAGCTGTTTTTT. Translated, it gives CAITSGGGTGELFF.